The entry below describes one TCR beta chain. Per germline, CDR1 SGHRS and CDR2 YFSETQ. The V gene lost 2 bases and the J gene lost 1 base, with 16 bases spanning the gap. The CDR3 sequence is 16 residues long. Treatment: preoperative locoregional IRX-2 cytokine immunotherapy. This phase Ib study tested locoregional IRX-2 cytokine immunotherapy given before surgery. This sample was included in a study of preoperative IRX-2 immunotherapy in early breast cancer. The protocol was immunoSEQ multiplex PCR, while the TCRdb copy is restricted to in-frame clones and leaves out a portion. This sample has around 30,000 clones; roughly 87% occur once, and the top ten carry just under 2.5%.

The sequenced sample was lymph node tissue, obtained from a patient treated with IRX-2 immunotherapy. The J gene is TRBJ2-7, the V gene TRBV5-1, with D perhaps matching TRBD1 (6 bases). The TCR comes from a human donor with breast cancer. The CDR3 nucleotides are TGCGCCAGCAGCTTAGATCTCGGGACAAATTCCTACGAGCAGTACTTC. This encodes CASSLDLGTNSYEQYF.